The TCR beta chain described here comes from a study of blood T cells in healthy people across ages. Sample-barcoded 5' priming and a J-beta primer mix drove a second PCR of roughly 7 to 11 cycles. TCRdb passed the 5' RACE reads through MiXCR, listing each CDR3 protein once. The data hold 920,000 or so distinct CDR3 sequences, with 40% to 45% observed a single time. The source of this sequence is a woman aged 60-70 years in good health. The sample consisted of blood.

CDR3 sequence reads: CSAAASATYEQYF. CDR3 bases: TGCAGTGCTGCCGCTAGCGCGACCTACGAGCAGTACTTC. The J gene is TRBJ2-7, the V gene TRBV20-1; maybe TRBD2 (6 bases). Germline V lookup: CDR1 DFQATT, CDR2 SNEGSKA (reference sequence). V was pared by 5 bases and J by 2 bases, with 13 bases between. The CDR3 extends over 13 amino acids.